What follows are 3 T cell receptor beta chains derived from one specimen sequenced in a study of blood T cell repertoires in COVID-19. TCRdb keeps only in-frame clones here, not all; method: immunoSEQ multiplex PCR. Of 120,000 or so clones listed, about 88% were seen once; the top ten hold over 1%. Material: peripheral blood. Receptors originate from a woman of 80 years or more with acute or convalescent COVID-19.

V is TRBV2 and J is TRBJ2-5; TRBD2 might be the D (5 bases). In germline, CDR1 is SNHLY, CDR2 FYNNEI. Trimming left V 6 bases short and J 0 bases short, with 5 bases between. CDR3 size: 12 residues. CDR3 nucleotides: TGTGCCAGCAGGCGGGACCAAGAGACCCAGTACTTC. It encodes CASRRDQETQYF.

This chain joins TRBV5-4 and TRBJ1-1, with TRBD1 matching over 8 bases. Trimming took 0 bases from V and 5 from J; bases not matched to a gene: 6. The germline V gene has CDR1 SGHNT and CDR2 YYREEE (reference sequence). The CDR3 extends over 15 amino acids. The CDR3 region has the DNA TGTGCCAGCAGCTTGGGATCAGGGGGCGCAACTGAAGCTTTCTTT. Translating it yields CASSLGSGGATEAFF. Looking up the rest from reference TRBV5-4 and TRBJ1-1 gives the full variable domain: ETGVTQSPTHLIKTRGQQVTLRCSSQSGHNTVSWYQQALGQGPQFIFQYYREEENGRGNFPPRFSGLQFPNYSSELNVNALELDDSALYLCASSLGSGGATEAFFGQGTRLTVV.

The CDR3 DNA reads as TGTGCCAGCAGCTTAGAAGGGGGAACTGGCTACACCTTC. Protein sequence: CASSLEGGTGYTF. The chain carries TRBV7-9 and TRBJ1-2; D might be TRBD1 (6 bases). The CDR3 extends over 13 amino acids. CDR1 SEHNR and CDR2 FQNEAQ come from the germline V gene (reference sequence). V was cut by 1 base and J by 7 bases, with 10 bases left in between.